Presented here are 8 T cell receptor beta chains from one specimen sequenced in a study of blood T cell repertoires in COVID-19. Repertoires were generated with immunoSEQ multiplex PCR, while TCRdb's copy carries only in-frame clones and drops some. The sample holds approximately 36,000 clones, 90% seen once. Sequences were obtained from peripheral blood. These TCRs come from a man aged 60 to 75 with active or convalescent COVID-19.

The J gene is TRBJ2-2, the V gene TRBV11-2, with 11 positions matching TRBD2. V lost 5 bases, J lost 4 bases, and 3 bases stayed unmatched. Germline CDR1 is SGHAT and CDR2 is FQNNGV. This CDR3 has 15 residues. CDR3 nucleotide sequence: TGTGCCAGCAGCGCCGGGACTAGCGGCACCGGGGAGCTGTTTTTT. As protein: CASSAGTSGTGELFF. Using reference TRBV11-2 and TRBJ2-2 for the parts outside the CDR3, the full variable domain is EAGVAQSPRYKIIEKRQSVAFWCNPISGHATLYWYQQILGQGPKLLIQFQNNGVVDDSQLPKDRFSAERLKGVDSTLKIQPAKLEDSAVYLCASSAGTSGTGELFFGEGSRLTVL.

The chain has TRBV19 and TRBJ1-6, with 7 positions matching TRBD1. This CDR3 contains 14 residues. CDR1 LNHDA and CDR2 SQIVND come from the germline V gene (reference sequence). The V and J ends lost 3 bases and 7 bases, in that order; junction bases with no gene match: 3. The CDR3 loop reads CASSIRDSNSPLHF. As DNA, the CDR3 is TGTGCCAGTAGTATCCGGGACAGCAATTCACCCCTCCACTTT.

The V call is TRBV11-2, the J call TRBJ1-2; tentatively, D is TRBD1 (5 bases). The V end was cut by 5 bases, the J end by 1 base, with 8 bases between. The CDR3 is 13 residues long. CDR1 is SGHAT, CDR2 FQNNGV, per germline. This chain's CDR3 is CASSPDSNYGYTF. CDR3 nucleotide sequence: TGTGCCAGCAGCCCCGACAGTAACTATGGCTACACCTTC.

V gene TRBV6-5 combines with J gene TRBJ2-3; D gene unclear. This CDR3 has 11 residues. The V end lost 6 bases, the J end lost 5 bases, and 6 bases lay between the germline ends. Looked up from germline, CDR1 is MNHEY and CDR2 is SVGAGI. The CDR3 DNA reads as TGTGCCAGCAGAATTAGAGATACGCAGTATTTT. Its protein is CASRIRDTQYF.

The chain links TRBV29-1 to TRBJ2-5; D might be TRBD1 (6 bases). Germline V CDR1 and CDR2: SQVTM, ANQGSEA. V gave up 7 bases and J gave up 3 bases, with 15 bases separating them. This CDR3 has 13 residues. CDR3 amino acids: CSARQGKKETQYF. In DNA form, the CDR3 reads TGCAGCGCCCGCCAGGGGAAAAAAGAGACCCAGTACTTC.

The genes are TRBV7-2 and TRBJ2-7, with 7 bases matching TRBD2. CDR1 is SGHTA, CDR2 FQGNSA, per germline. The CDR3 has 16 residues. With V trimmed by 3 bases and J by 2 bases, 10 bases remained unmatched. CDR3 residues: CASSFGAQRETYEQYF. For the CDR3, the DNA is TGTGCCAGCAGCTTTGGAGCCCAGCGGGAAACCTACGAGCAGTACTTC.

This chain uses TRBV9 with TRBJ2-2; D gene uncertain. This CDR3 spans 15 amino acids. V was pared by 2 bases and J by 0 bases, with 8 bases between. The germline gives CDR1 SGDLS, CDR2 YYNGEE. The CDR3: CASSVSTANTGELFF. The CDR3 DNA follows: TGTGCCAGCAGCGTCTCTACCGCGAACACCGGGGAGCTGTTTTTT. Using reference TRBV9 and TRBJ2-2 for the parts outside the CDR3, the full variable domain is DSGVTQTPKHLITATGQRVTLRCSPRSGDLSVYWYQQSLDQGLQFLIQYYNGEERAKGNILERFSAQQFPDLHSELNLSSLELGDSALYFCASSVSTANTGELFFGEGSRLTVL.

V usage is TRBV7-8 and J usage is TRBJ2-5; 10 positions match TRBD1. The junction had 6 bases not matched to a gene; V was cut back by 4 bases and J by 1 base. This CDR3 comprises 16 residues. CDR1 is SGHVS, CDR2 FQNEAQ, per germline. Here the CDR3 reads CASSSDRGPFQETQYF. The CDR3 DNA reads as TGTGCCAGCAGCTCAGACAGGGGGCCGTTCCAAGAGACCCAGTACTTC.